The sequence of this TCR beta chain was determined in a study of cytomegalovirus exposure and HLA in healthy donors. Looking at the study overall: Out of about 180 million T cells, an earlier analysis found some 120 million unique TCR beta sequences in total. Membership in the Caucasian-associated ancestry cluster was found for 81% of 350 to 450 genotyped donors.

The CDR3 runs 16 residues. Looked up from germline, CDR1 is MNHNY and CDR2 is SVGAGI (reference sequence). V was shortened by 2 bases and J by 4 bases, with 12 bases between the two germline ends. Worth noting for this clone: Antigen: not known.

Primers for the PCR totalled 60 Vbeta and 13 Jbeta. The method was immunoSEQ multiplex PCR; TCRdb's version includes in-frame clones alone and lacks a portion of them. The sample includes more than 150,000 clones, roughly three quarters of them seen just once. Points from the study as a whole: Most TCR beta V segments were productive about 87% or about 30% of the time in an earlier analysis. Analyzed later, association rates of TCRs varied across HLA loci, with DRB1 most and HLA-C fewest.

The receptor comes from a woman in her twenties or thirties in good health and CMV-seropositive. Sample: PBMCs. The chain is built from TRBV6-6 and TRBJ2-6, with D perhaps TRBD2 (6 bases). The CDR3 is CASSYPAGRGANVLTF. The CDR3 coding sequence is TGTGCCAGCAGTTACCCGGCAGGGAGGGGGGCCAACGTCCTGACTTTC.